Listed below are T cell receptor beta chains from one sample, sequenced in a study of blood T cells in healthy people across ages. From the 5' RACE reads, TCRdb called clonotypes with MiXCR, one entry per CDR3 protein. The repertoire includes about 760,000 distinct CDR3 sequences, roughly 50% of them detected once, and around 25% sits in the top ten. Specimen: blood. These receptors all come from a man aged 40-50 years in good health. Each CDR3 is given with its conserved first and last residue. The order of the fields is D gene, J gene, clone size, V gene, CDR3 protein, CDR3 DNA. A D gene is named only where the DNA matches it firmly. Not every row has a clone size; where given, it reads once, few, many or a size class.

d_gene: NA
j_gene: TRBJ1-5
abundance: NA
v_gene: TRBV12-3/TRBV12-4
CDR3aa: CASSSQGRPRYSNQPQHF
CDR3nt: TGTGCCAGCAGTTCACAGGGACGCCCCCGATATAGCAATCAGCCCCAGCATTTT

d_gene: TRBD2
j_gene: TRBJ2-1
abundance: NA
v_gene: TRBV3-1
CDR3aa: CASSQESLAGYEQFF
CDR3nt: TGTGCCAGCAGCCAAGAGTCACTAGCGGGGTATGAGCAGTTCTTC

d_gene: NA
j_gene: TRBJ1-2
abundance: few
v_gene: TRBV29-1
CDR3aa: CSVLSRGQSNYGYTF
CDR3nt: TGCAGCGTTTTGTCCCGGGGCCAGTCTAACTATGGCTACACCTTC

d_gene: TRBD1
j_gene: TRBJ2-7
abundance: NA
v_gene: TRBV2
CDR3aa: CASTDRVYEQYF
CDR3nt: TGTGCCAGCACGGACAGGGTCTACGAGCAGTACTTC

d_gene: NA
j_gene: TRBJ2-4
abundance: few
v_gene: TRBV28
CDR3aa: CASSAGGSKNIQYF
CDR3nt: TGTGCCAGCAGTGCAGGCGGATCCAAAAACATTCAGTACTTC

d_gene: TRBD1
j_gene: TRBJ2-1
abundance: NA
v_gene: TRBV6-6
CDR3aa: CASMRGGTLGANEQFF
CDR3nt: TGTGCCAGCATGAGAGGGGGCACTCTCGGGGCCAATGAGCAGTTCTTC

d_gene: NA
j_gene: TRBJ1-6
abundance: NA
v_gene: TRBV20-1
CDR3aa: CSARGGVGPLHF
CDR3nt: TGTAGTGCTAGAGGAGGGGTAGGACCCCTCCACTTT

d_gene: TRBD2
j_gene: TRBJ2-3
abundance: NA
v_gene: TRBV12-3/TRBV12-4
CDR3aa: CASSLGAFGLAESPSTDTQYF
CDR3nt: TGTGCTAGCAGTTTGGGGGCATTTGGACTAGCGGAGAGCCCCAGCACAGATACGCAGTATTTT

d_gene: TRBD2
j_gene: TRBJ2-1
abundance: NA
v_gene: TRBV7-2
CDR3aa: CASSSRDYYNEQFF
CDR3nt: TGTGCCAGCAGCTCCCGGGACTACTACAATGAGCAGTTCTTC

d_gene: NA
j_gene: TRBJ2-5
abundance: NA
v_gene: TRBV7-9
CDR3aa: CASSLAGSYEQSF
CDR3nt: TGTGCCAGCAGCTTAGCCGGTTCCTACGAGCAGTCCTTC

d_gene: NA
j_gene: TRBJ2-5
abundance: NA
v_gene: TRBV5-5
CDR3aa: CASSLGRAVVETQYF
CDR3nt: TGTGCCAGCAGCTTGGGCAGGGCAGTCGTAGAGACCCAGTACTTC

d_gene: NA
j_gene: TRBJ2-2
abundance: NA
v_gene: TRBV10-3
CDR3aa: CAISPGRDTGELFF
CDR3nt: TGTGCCATCAGTCCGGGACGGGACACCGGGGAGCTGTTTTTT

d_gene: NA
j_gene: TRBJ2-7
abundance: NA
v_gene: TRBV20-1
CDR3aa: CSANLRESYEQYF
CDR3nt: TGCAGTGCTAACCTCAGGGAATCCTACGAGCAGTACTTC

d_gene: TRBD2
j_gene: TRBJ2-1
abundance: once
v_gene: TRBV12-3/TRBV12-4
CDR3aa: CATGTSGPDNEQFF
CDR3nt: TGTGCCACCGGGACTAGCGGGCCGGACAATGAGCAGTTCTTC

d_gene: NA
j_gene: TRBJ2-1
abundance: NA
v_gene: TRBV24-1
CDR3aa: CATSDRTNGNEQFF
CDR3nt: TGTGCCACCAGTGACAGGACAAATGGCAATGAGCAGTTCTTC

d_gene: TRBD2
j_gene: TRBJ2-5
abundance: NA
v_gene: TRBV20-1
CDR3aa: CSATGTSGQETQYF
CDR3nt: TGCAGTGCGACCGGGACTAGCGGTCAAGAGACCCAGTACTTC

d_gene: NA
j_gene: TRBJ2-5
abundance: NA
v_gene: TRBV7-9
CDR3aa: CASSSHLRDELTDEQYF
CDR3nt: TGTGCCAGCAGCTCCCACCTCCGGGACGAACTAACGGATGAGCAGTACTTC

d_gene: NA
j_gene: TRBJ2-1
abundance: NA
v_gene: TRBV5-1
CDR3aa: CASSGNSNEQFF
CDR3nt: TGCGCCAGCAGCGGTAACAGCAATGAGCAGTTCTTC

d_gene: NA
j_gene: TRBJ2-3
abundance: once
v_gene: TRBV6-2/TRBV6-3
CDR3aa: CASIGGSIIPDTQYF
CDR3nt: TGTGCCAGCATTGGGGGGAGTATAATTCCAGATACGCAGTATTTT

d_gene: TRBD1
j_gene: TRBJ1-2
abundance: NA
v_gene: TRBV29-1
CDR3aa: CSVDPTGAPRGYTF
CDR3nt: TGCAGCGTCGACCCCACAGGGGCCCCGCGAGGCTACACCTTC

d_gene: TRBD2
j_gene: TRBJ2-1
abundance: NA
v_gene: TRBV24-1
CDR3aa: CATSDHSGSNNEQFF
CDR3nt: TGTGCCACCAGTGATCATAGCGGGAGCAACAATGAGCAGTTCTTC

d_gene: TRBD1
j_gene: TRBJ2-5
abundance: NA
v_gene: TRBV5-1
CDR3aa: CASSFRDRQETQYF
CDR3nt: TGCGCCAGCAGCTTTAGGGACAGACAAGAGACCCAGTACTTC

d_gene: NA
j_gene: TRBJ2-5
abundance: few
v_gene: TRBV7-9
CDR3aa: CASYGGNGETQYF
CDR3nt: TGTGCCAGCTACGGGGGCAACGGAGAGACCCAGTACTTC

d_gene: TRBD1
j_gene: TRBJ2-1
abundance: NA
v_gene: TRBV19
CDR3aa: CASMTGTSTYNEQFF
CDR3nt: TGTGCCAGTATGACAGGGACCTCTACCTACAATGAGCAGTTCTTC

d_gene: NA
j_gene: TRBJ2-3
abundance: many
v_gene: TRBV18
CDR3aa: CASSPSRGDTQYF
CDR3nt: TGTGCCAGCTCACCAAGTCGTGGGGATACGCAGTATTTT

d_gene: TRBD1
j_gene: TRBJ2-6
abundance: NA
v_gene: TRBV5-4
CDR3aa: CASSLGQELSGANVLTF
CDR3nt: TGTGCCAGCAGCCTGGGACAGGAGCTCTCTGGGGCCAACGTCCTGACTTTC

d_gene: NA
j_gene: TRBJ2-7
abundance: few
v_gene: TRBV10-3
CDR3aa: CAISEAYEQYF
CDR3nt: TGTGCCATCAGTGAAGCCTACGAGCAGTACTTC

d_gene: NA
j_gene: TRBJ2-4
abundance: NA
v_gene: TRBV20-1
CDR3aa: CSARDNGVAIQYF
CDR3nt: TGCAGTGCTAGAGATAACGGCGTTGCCATTCAGTACTTC

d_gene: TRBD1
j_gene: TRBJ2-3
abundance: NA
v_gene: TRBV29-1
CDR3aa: CSIQRDRATDTQYF
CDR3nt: TGCAGCATCCAACGGGACAGGGCCACAGATACGCAGTATTTT

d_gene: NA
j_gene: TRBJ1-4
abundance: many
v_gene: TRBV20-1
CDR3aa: CSAARGANEKLFF
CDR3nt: TGCAGTGCAGCGCGGGGCGCTAATGAAAAACTGTTTTTT

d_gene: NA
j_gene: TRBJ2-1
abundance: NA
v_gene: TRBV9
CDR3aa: CASSVEIRPGDEQFF
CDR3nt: TGTGCCAGCAGCGTAGAGATCCGCCCGGGAGATGAGCAGTTCTTC